The rows below give T cell receptor beta chains drawn from one sample of a study of blood T cell repertoires in COVID-19. Sequencing used immunoSEQ multiplex PCR; TCRdb keeps in-frame clones, though not all of them. This sample yields some 94,000 clones, of which about four fifths are seen a single time; 2% belongs to the top ten. Sequenced sample: peripheral blood. All receptors derive from a man in his sixties or seventies with active or convalescent COVID-19. CDR3s include the opening cysteine and the closing phenylalanine or tryptophan. The D gene is left open where the match is weak. Expanded clones get a size class; other rows say once, few or many, or leave the size out.

V	J	size	D	CDR3	DNA
TRBV18	TRBJ1-1	-	-	CASSLLGSGVNTEAFF	TGTGCCAGCTCACTATTGGGTTCGGGGGTCAACACTGAAGCTTTCTTT
TRBV5-1	TRBJ1-2	-	-	CASSFGTEGPGYTF	TGCGCCAGCAGCTTCGGGACGGAGGGCCCCGGCTACACCTTC
TRBV4-1	TRBJ1-3	few	-	CASSQGAGWGNTIYF	TGCGCCAGCAGCCAAGGGGCTGGGTGGGGAAACACCATATATTTT
TRBV19	TRBJ1-5	few	-	CASSIDQGMDNQPQHF	TGTGCCAGTAGTATAGACCAGGGAATGGATAATCAGCCCCAGCATTTT
TRBV2	TRBJ2-3	-	TRBD2	CASTYSGGADTQYF	TGTGCCAGCACCTATAGCGGGGGGGCAGATACGCAGTATTTT
TRBV7-3	TRBJ1-1	-	-	CASSFTGEPGTEAFF	TGTGCCAGCAGCTTCACCGGAGAACCTGGCACTGAAGCTTTCTTT
TRBV18	TRBJ2-3	-	TRBD2	CASSPTSSGGTDTQYF	TGTGCCAGCTCACCCACGTCTAGCGGGGGCACAGATACGCAGTATTTT
TRBV5-6	TRBJ1-1	-	TRBD1	CASSLARQGNTEAFF	TGTGCCAGCAGCCTTGCTCGACAGGGAAACACTGAAGCTTTCTTT
TRBV5-1	TRBJ1-2	few	TRBD1	CASSAGQANYGYTF	TGCGCCAGCAGTGCGGGACAGGCAAACTATGGCTACACCTTC
TRBV12-2	TRBJ1-1	-	-	CASRSEGAIVLEGVNTEAFF	TGTGCAAGTCGCTCTGAGGGGGCCATCGTACTCGAGGGTGTGAACACTGAAGCTTTCTTT
TRBV6-1	TRBJ2-5	-	TRBD2	CASSASSGVSFWETQYF	TGTGCCAGCAGTGCTTCTAGCGGGGTTAGTTTCTGGGAGACCCAGTACTTC
TRBV21-1	TRBJ1-1	few	-	CASSKPLRGRGTEAFF	TGTGCCAGCAGCAAGCCGTTGAGGGGGCGAGGCACTGAAGCTTTCTTT
TRBV6-5	TRBJ1-2	-	-	CASSPGQRNYGYTF	TGTGCCAGCAGTCCCGGACAGCGGAACTATGGCTACACCTTC
TRBV27	TRBJ2-1	-	TRBD2	CASSPGLAGKYNEQFF	TGTGCCAGCAGCCCGGGACTAGCGGGGAAATACAATGAGCAGTTCTTC
TRBV25-1	TRBJ2-3	few	-	CASSEGARDTQYF	TGTGCCAGCAGTGAAGGGGCTCGAGATACGCAGTATTTT
TRBV6-5	TRBJ1-2	-	-	CASNSGQRDYGYTF	TGTGCCAGCAATTCAGGGCAAAGGGACTATGGCTACACCTTC
TRBV6-4	TRBJ1-1	-	TRBD1	CASIIGTGRRLSTEAFF	TGTGCCAGCATCATAGGGACAGGGAGGCGACTGAGCACTGAAGCTTTCTTT
TRBV2	TRBJ1-4	-	-	CASRQGSNEKLFF	TGTGCCAGCAGACAGGGTTCTAATGAAAAACTGTTTTTT
TRBV5-1	TRBJ2-1	-	-	CASSLTGDYNEQFF	TGCGCCAGCAGCTTGACTGGAGACTACAATGAGCAGTTCTTC